Listed below are T cell receptor beta chains from one sample, sequenced in a study of T-cell memory formation after mild COVID-19. TCRdb reprocessed the 5' RACE reads with MiXCR, giving one entry per CDR3 protein. The table has about 140,000 distinct CDR3 sequences, roughly 19% seen once; the top ten hold under 2.5%. Input material: PBMCs or a T cell subset sorted from them (not recorded which). All receptors come from an adult woman who had mild COVID-19 (a few samples of this study predate the infection). Cell type and time point are not known. Both conserved end residues are part of each CDR3. The D gene is left open where the match is weak. A clone size is listed for some rows: how often the clone was seen (once, few, many), or a class if it is expanded.

size	V	J	D	DNA	CDR3
.	TRBV9	TRBJ1-4	.	TGTGCCAGCAGCGTAGGTGGGGGGGAATGGGAAAAACTGTTTTTT	CASSVGGGEWEKLFF
.	TRBV2	TRBJ2-7	.	TGTGCCAGCAGCGCAGACAGTCCAACCCTATACGAGCAGTACTTC	CASSADSPTLYEQYF
.	TRBV3-1	TRBJ2-7	.	TGTGCCAGCGGAGTCCCTGGTGCGGGAAATGACGAGCAGTACTTC	CASGVPGAGNDEQYF
few	TRBV5-6	TRBJ2-7	TRBD2	TGTGCCAGCAGACCCCGGACTAGCCCCTACGAGCAGTACTTC	CASRPRTSPYEQYF
.	TRBV7-3	TRBJ2-3	.	TGTGCCAGCAGCTTGGCCGGACTGAACGAGCAGTATTTT	CASSLAGLNEQYF
.	TRBV7-3	TRBJ2-3	TRBD2	TGTGCCAGCAGCTTTGGCGGGGGGTCCACAGATACGCAGTATTTT	CASSFGGGSTDTQYF
many	TRBV12-3/TRBV12-4	TRBJ1-2	.	TGTGCCAGCAGTTTAACCAGGGGCTATGGCTACACCTTC	CASSLTRGYGYTF
once	TRBV12-3/TRBV12-4	TRBJ2-1	TRBD2	TGTGCCAGCAGTCCCTCGGGGGGAGAGCAGTTCTTC	CASSPSGGEQFF
.	TRBV18	TRBJ2-2	.	TGTGCCAGCTCACCAATCAGTTCGAACACCGGGGAGCTGTTTTTT	CASSPISSNTGELFF
.	TRBV24-1	TRBJ1-2	.	TGTGCCACCAGTGATTTGCACGCGAACAGGGATCAAGGCTACACCTTC	CATSDLHANRDQGYTF
.	TRBV7-8	TRBJ2-1	.	TGTGCCAGCAGCCCCCCCGCCAGAGGGATAAATGAGCAGTTCTTC	CASSPPARGINEQFF
.	TRBV12-3/TRBV12-4	TRBJ2-1	TRBD2	TGTGCCAGCAGTTTACGAGCGGGGGGGCCGTACAATGAGCAGTTCTTC	CASSLRAGGPYNEQFF
.	TRBV5-1	TRBJ2-3	TRBD2	TGCGCCAGCAGCTCTAACCCGGGGGGACCTTCCACAGATACGCAGTATTTT	CASSSNPGGPSTDTQYF
few	TRBV19	TRBJ2-2	.	TGTGCCAGTAGGGTTGTTTCGGCCGCCACCGGGGAGCTGTTTTTT	CASRVVSAATGELFF
.	TRBV27	TRBJ2-2	TRBD2	TGTGCCACTGGGGTTAGCGGGGCGACCGGGGAGCTGTTTTTT	CATGVSGATGELFF
.	TRBV4-1	TRBJ2-7	.	TGCGCCAGCAGCCACATGGGACGGACGTACGAGCAGTACTTC	CASSHMGRTYEQYF
.	TRBV12-3/TRBV12-4	TRBJ1-1	.	TGTGCCAGCAGTTCGGGACAATCGAACACTGAAGCTTTCTTT	CASSSGQSNTEAFF
.	TRBV12-3/TRBV12-4	TRBJ1-5	.	TGTGCCAGCAACCGAGACAGGTATCAGCCCCAGCATTTT	CASNRDRYQPQHF
.	TRBV7-8	TRBJ2-2	.	TGTGCCAGCAGCTTCGAGGGTTACACCGGGGAGCTGTTTTTT	CASSFEGYTGELFF
few	TRBV29-1	TRBJ2-3	TRBD2	TGCAGCGTTGTGGCCGTTAGCGGGAGGCTCGGAGATACGCAGTATTTT	CSVVAVSGRLGDTQYF
.	TRBV24-1	TRBJ2-1	TRBD2	TGTGCCACCAGTGAGCCGGGACTAGCGTCTTGGGGGCAGTTCTTC	CATSEPGLASWGQFF
.	TRBV5-1	TRBJ2-1	.	TGCGCCAGCAGCTTGGTTAGGGAGGCTGAGCAGTTCTTC	CASSLVREAEQFF
.	TRBV7-2	TRBJ2-4	.	TGTGCCAGCAGCTTATCAAACATTCAGTACTTC	CASSLSNIQYF
.	TRBV12-3/TRBV12-4	TRBJ1-1	.	TGTGCCAGCAGTTTCCACACCCTGGCAGCTTTCTTT	CASSFHTLAAFF
.	TRBV20-1	TRBJ2-7	.	TGCAGTGCTCCGCTATTCTCTGAGCAGTACTTC	CSAPLFSEQYF
.	TRBV18	TRBJ1-1	.	TGTGCCAGCTCACCAGGACGGGAGGTCACTGAAGCTTTCTTT	CASSPGREVTEAFF
.	TRBV3-1	TRBJ2-1	.	TGTGCCAGCAGCCAAGGTAGCGACTCCTACAATGAGCAGTTCTTC	CASSQGSDSYNEQFF
few	TRBV20-1	TRBJ2-7	.	TGCAGTGCTAGGGGGTGGGACTGGTCTAATGACGAGCAGTACTTC	CSARGWDWSNDEQYF
.	TRBV12-3/TRBV12-4	TRBJ1-2	.	TGTGCCAGCAGTGAAAGTACCACAGGGCTATATGGCTACACCTTC	CASSESTTGLYGYTF
.	TRBV12-3/TRBV12-4	TRBJ2-7	.	TGTGCCAGCAGTTTCCGGGGCTCCTACGAGCAGTACTTC	CASSFRGSYEQYF
.	TRBV30	TRBJ1-1	.	TGTGCCTGGACCCATAAACAGGGTTCGGGAGCTTTCTTT	CAWTHKQGSGAFF
.	TRBV7-2	TRBJ2-3	TRBD2	TGTGCCAGCAGCTTAAAAGGGAGCGGGAGGGCCGACAGTTCGCAGTATTTT	CASSLKGSGRADSSQYF
.	TRBV18	TRBJ1-5	.	TGTGCCAGCTCACCAGAGTTTAATCAGCCCCAGCATTTT	CASSPEFNQPQHF
.	TRBV7-2	TRBJ2-1	.	TGTGCCAGCAGCTTAAGGGAGTACCCCTACAATGAGCAGTTCTTC	CASSLREYPYNEQFF
few	TRBV12-3/TRBV12-4	TRBJ2-5	.	TGTGCCAGCAGTTTACAGGGTCGATTCGGAGAGACCCAGTACTTC	CASSLQGRFGETQYF
.	TRBV19	TRBJ1-5	TRBD1	TGTGCCAGCCGGGACAGGGGGGGGCTTCAGCCCCAGCATTTT	CASRDRGGLQPQHF
.	TRBV3-1	TRBJ2-6	TRBD1	TGTGCCAGCAGCCAAGTTCCGTATTCCGGACAGGGTATAACCGGGGCCAACGTCCTGACTTTC	CASSQVPYSGQGITGANVLTF
.	TRBV4-1	TRBJ1-4	.	TGCGCCAGCAGCCGAGCCGTTAGTGAAAAACTGTTTTTT	CASSRAVSEKLFF
.	TRBV2	TRBJ2-3	TRBD1	TGTGCCAGCAGAGAACTAGGGGGCGCGGGTCACGCAGATACGCAGTATTTT	CASRELGGAGHADTQYF
.	TRBV7-9	TRBJ2-5	TRBD2	TGTGCCAGCAGCTCTAACCCGGGGGGGCCGAGGGAGACCCAGTACTTC	CASSSNPGGPRETQYF
.	TRBV6-6	TRBJ1-1	.	TGTGCCAGCAGTCTCGGGGACATGGAAGCTTTCTTT	CASSLGDMEAFF
.	TRBV5-4	TRBJ2-5	.	TGTGCCAGCAGCTGGGACGCGTACCAGGAGACCCAGTACTTC	CASSWDAYQETQYF